The clone carrying this TCR beta chain was seen a handful of times. Its antigen is not identified. Expressed TCRB transcripts were sequenced because the entire RNA isolate underwent reverse transcription. The assay was immunoSEQ multiplex PCR, and TCRdb's table has in-frame clones only and misses some. The data hold fewer than 500,000 clones, with approximately 15% observed a single time. Germline V lookup: CDR1 SEHNR, CDR2 FQNEAQ (reference sequence). V was clipped by 2 bases and J by 5 bases; unmatched bases: 5. The CDR3 has 14 amino acids. The data stem from a study of beta chain features in type 1 diabetes. Study at large: Examination of sorted cells across all samples involved roughly 100 million cells. Study-wide results and limits: Because the template was cDNA, high-expressing cells might be over-represented. In all four CD4+ subsets, TCRB CDR3 length was significantly, moderately reduced in type 1 diabetes.

The gene calls are TRBV7-9 and TRBJ1-2; 7 bases agree with TRBD1. The clonotype was recovered from a man aged 25 to 45 in good health. The sequencing sample was made of naive CD4+ T cells from blood. The CDR3 region has the DNA TGTGCCAGCAGCTTATCTGGCAGGGGGTATGGCTACACCTTC. Its protein product is CASSLSGRGYGYTF.